The clone carrying this T cell receptor (beta chain) was seen more than once but under ten times. The data are from a study of T cells in Graves' hyperthyroidism and ophthalmopathy. Using RNA transcripts as the source, TCR beta CDR3 regions were amplified. HTBI primers were used for first-round RT-PCR of the TCR CDR3. TCRdb reprocessed the multiplex PCR reads with MiXCR, giving one entry per CDR3 protein. Here the sample spans approximately 360,000 distinct CDR3 sequences, 20% to 30% being singletons. Germline V gene lookup returns CDR1 SGDLS and CDR2 YYNGEE. The germline V and J ends were trimmed by 2 bases and 0 bases, with 12 bases remaining between them. The CDR3 length is 16 residues.

The chain links TRBV9 to TRBJ2-1; unclear D gene. The receptor was isolated from a man in his fifties with Graves' hyperthyroidism. The sequenced sample consisted of blood. CDR3 in amino acids: CASSVSPQPSYNEQFF. The CDR3 DNA follows: TGTGCCAGCAGCGTTTCCCCCCAGCCCTCCTACAATGAGCAGTTCTTC. The full variable domain, in which reference TRBV9 and TRBJ2-1 provide the parts outside the CDR3, is DSGVTQTPKHLITATGQRVTLRCSPRSGDLSVYWYQQSLDQGLQFLIQYYNGEERAKGNILERFSAQQFPDLHSELNLSSLELGDSALYFCASSVSPQPSYNEQFFGPGTRLTVL.